The present T cell receptor beta chain was sequenced within a study of OX40 agonist ivuxolimab in advanced cancers. Overall study: Those enrolled were approximately 87% male, with a mean age of approximately 60 years and ages from roughly 20 to 90.

Germline V gives CDR1 MNHEY, CDR2 SMNVEV (reference sequence). The CDR3 covers 16 residues. V dropped 8 bases and J dropped 6; count of bases not matched to a gene: 17. Repertoires were generated with immunoSEQ multiplex PCR, while TCRdb's copy carries only in-frame clones and drops some. The table lists about 82,000 clones, around 84% of them singletons. The gene calls are TRBV27 and TRBJ1-2; 8 bases fit TRBD1. This TCR was recovered from an adult with an advanced solid tumor such as melanoma, head and neck, liver or kidney cancer. Sequencing used CD4+ or CD8+ T cells sorted from blood, obtained in a trial of the OX40 agonist ivuxolimab. The CDR3 region has the DNA TGTGCCAGCGGGGATCTCGGACAGGGCGTGTTTGATGGCTACACCTTC. Translating it yields CASGDLGQGVFDGYTF.